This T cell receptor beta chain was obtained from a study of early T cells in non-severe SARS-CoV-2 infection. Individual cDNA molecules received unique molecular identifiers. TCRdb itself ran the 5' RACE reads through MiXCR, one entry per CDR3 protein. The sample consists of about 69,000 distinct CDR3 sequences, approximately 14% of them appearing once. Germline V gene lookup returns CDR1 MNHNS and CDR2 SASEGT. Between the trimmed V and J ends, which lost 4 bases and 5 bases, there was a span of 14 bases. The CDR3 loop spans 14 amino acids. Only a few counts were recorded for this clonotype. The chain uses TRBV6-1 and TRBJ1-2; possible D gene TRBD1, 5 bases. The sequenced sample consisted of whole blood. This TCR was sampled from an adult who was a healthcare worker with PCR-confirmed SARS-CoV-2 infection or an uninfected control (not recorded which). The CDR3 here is CASSVARGVYGYTF. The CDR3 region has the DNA TGTGCCAGCAGTGTTGCGCGGGGCGTTTATGGCTACACCTTC.